The 16 T cell receptor beta chains below were found in one sample sequenced in a study of blood T cell repertoires in COVID-19. Data came from immunoSEQ multiplex PCR; TCRdb stores just in-frame clones and leaves some out. Of 250,000 to 350,000 clones in the sample, approximately 84% were seen once. Sequencing was carried out using PBMCs or T cells enriched from blood (not recorded which). Receptors originate from a woman aged 18 to 35 who had recovered from COVID-19.

J is TRBJ1-5 and V is TRBV30; 8 positions match TRBD1. J was trimmed by 2 bases and V by 3 bases; bases with no gene match: 3. This CDR3 region has 14 residues. The germline gives CDR1 GTSNPN, CDR2 SVGIG (reference sequence). The CDR3 loop reads CAWSQGQGNQPQHF. CDR3 sequence (DNA): TGTGCCTGGAGCCAGGGACAGGGCAATCAGCCCCAGCATTTT. Drawing the rest from reference TRBV30 and TRBJ1-5, the complete variable domain is SQTIHQWPATLVQPVGSPLSLECTVEGTSNPNLYWYRQAAGRGLQLLFYSVGIGQISSEVPQNLSASRPQDRQFILSSKKLLLSDSGFYLCAWSQGQGNQPQHFGDGTRLSIL.

The chain joins TRBV30 to TRBJ1-5; TRBD1 aligns across 7 bases. Per germline, CDR1 GTSNPN and CDR2 SVGIG (reference sequence). There are 15 residues in the CDR3. V was clipped by 3 bases and J by 4 bases; unmatched bases: 9. The CDR3 region is CAWSVTGSPNQPQHF. For the CDR3, the DNA is TGTGCCTGGAGCGTGACAGGGAGCCCAAATCAGCCCCAGCATTTT. Full variable domain (remainder filled in from reference TRBV30 and TRBJ1-5): SQTIHQWPATLVQPVGSPLSLECTVEGTSNPNLYWYRQAAGRGLQLLFYSVGIGQISSEVPQNLSASRPQDRQFILSSKKLLLSDSGFYLCAWSVTGSPNQPQHFGDGTRLSIL.

This chain links TRBV5-1 with TRBJ1-2; 9 positions agree with TRBD1. J lost 7 bases, V lost 6 bases, and 16 bases had no gene match. Per the germline V gene, CDR1 is SGHRS and CDR2 is YFSETQ. The CDR3 spans 16 residues. CDR3 loop: CASTFGDTGGSGGYTF. The CDR3 nucleotides are TGCGCCAGCACCTTTGGGGATACAGGGGGCTCGGGTGGCTACACCTTC.

This chain uses TRBV3-1 (or the pseudogene TRBV3-2) with TRBJ2-1, with TRBD2 identical over 11 bases. The CDR3 totals 19 residues. Germline lookup yields CDR1 LGHDT and CDR2 YNNKEL (reference sequence). V dropped 5 bases and J dropped 4; count of bases not matched to a gene: 16. The CDR3 reads CASSTTPTGTSGLYNEQFF. CDR3 nucleotides: TGTGCCAGCAGCACTACACCTACCGGGACTAGCGGACTATACAATGAGCAGTTCTTC.

The chain employs TRBV7-9 and TRBJ2-1; 8 bases are a match to TRBD2. Germline loops: CDR1 SEHNR, CDR2 FQNEAQ (reference sequence). The CDR3 loop spans 15 amino acids. Germline trimming cut 2 bases from V and 2 bases from J; bases unmatched to any gene: 2. CDR3 coding DNA: TGTGCCAGCAGCTTAAGCGGGAGCCCCTACAATGAGCAGTTCTTC. It encodes CASSLSGSPYNEQFF.

This rearrangement joins TRBV6-1 to TRBJ2-5, with TRBD2 identical over 11 bases. Unmatched junction bases numbered 9, after V lost 4 bases and J lost 5 bases. This CDR3 comprises 16 residues. Germline V gene lookup returns CDR1 MNHNS and CDR2 SASEGT. CDR3 region: CASSGIGTSGGETQYF. CDR3 nucleotide sequence: TGTGCCAGCAGTGGGATCGGTACTAGCGGGGGCGAGACCCAGTACTTC.

This clone was observed a single time. The V and J genes are TRBV7-6 and TRBJ1-3; D gene ambiguous. The CDR3 spans 16 residues. Per germline, CDR1 SGHVS and CDR2 FNYEAQ. V was cut by 0 bases and J by 8 bases, with 17 bases left in between. The DNA of the CDR3 is TGTGCCAGCAGCTTAGCAGGGAGAGGGAAGCTTCACACCATATATTTT. Translated, it gives CASSLAGRGKLHTIYF.

The V gene is TRBV7-2, the J gene TRBJ2-4; a weak D match, TRBD2 (5 bases). With 4 bases removed from V and 5 bases from J, the gap between germline ends came to 18 bases. Germline V gene sequence: CDR1 SGHTA, CDR2 FQGNSA. The CDR3 contains 16 residues. The CDR3 protein is CASSSAGSRAENIQYF. CDR3 in DNA: TGTGCCAGCAGCTCAGCCGGTTCGCGGGCTGAAAACATTCAGTACTTC.

The chain links TRBV5-4 to TRBJ1-2, with 7 bases identical to TRBD1. CDR1 and CDR2 (germline): SGHNT, YYREEE (reference sequence). This CDR3 region has 13 residues. Unmatched junction bases numbered 7, after V lost 4 bases and J lost 7 bases. This chain's CDR3 is CASSHTGVSGYTF. The CDR3 nucleotides are TGTGCCAGCAGCCACACAGGGGTCTCTGGCTACACCTTC.

This chain joins TRBV28 and TRBJ2-7; 7 nucleotides agree with TRBD1. CDR3 size: 14 residues. Germline-derived CDR1 and CDR2 are MDHEN and SYDVKM. V was pared by 7 bases and J by 2 bases, with 8 bases of the junction left unmatched. The CDR3 is CASTTGAVPYEQYF. As DNA, the CDR3 is TGTGCCAGCACTACAGGGGCAGTCCCCTACGAGCAGTACTTC.

The chain links TRBV4-1 to TRBJ1-5, with unresolved D. V gave up 4 bases and J gave up 0 bases, with 16 bases separating them. The CDR3 runs to 17 residues. Germline V CDR1 and CDR2: MGHRA, YSYEKL. DNA of the CDR3: TGCGCCAGCAGCCCTCGGGTCAGCTTAGATAGCAATCAGCCCCAGCATTTT. Translated, it gives CASSPRVSLDSNQPQHF.

The chain carries TRBV28 and TRBJ1-6; D perhaps matches TRBD1 (6 bases). Trimming removed 7 bases from V and 7 bases from J, with 17 bases in between. Germline V gene lookup returns CDR1 MDHEN and CDR2 SYDVKM. There are 15 residues in the CDR3. The CDR3 DNA reads as TGTGCCAGCACCGGTCGGGGGGCGCGGAATTCACCCCTCCACTTT. Protein: CASTGRGARNSPLHF.

The CDR3 sequence: CASSVGTSGGTGELFF. The DNA for the CDR3 is TGTGCCAGCAGCGTGGGGACTAGCGGGGGCACCGGGGAGCTGTTTTTT. This chain joins TRBV9 and TRBJ2-2, with 14 bases matching TRBD2. The J segment lost 4 bases and the V segment lost 2 bases, leaving 1 base of the junction unmatched. The CDR3 contains 16 residues. Germline assignment: CDR1 SGDLS and CDR2 YYNGEE.

This clone was found once. The V and J genes are TRBV27 and TRBJ1-4, with 8 bases identical to TRBD1. CDR3 size: 17 residues. The V and J ends lost 5 bases and 1 base, in that order; junction bases with no gene match: 9. CDR1 and CDR2 (germline): MNHEY, SMNVEV (reference sequence). The DNA for the CDR3 is TGTGCCAGCAGTACCTCCCTCACAGGGGGAACTAATGAAAAACTGTTTTTT. Amino acids: CASSTSLTGGTNEKLFF.

This chain uses TRBV5-1 with TRBJ2-5; weak D call: TRBD2 (5 bases). From germline, CDR1 is SGHRS and CDR2 YFSETQ. The CDR3 runs 13 residues. Trimming removed 7 bases from V and 4 bases from J, with 14 bases in between. The CDR3 DNA is TGCGCCAGCTGCACCCAGGCGGGAGAGACCCAGTACTTC. This sequence encodes CASCTQAGETQYF.

V is TRBV30 and J is TRBJ2-7; D is unclear. Germline values: CDR1 GTSNPN, CDR2 SVGIG (reference sequence). This CDR3 spans 13 amino acids. The V end was cut by 3 bases, the J end by 3 bases, with 12 bases between. CDR3 region: CAWSRPGGYEQYF. CDR3 DNA: TGTGCCTGGAGCCGTCCCGGCGGCTACGAGCAGTACTTC.